The 2 T cell receptor beta chains below come from one sample, sequenced in a study of blood T cell repertoires in COVID-19. Clones were read by immunoSEQ multiplex PCR, and TCRdb kept only the in-frame ones, dropping some. The profile shows about 250,000 clones, 88% of them singletons. The sample comprised PBMCs or T cells enriched from blood (not recorded which). The receptor set was obtained from a woman aged 45-59 years who had recovered from COVID-19.

In its sample, this clone was seen once. The chain employs TRBV9 and TRBJ1-6; 7 nucleotides match TRBD1. The CDR3 length is 14 residues. From germline, CDR1 is SGDLS and CDR2 YYNGEE. The ends lost 3 bases at V and 7 bases at J; junction bases unmatched: 4. For the CDR3, the DNA is TGTGCCAGCAGCGCAGGGGGATGGAATTCACCCCTCCACTTT. Amino acids: CASSAGGWNSPLHF.

J is TRBJ2-7 and V is TRBV19; D possibly corresponds to TRBD2 (6 bases). The CDR3 totals 15 residues. Germline CDR1 and CDR2: LNHDA and SQIVND (reference sequence). The V end was cut by 0 bases, the J end by 0 bases, with 9 bases between. The CDR3 nucleotides read TGTGCCAGTAGTATAGAGGGCGGGAACTCCTACGAGCAGTACTTC. Amino acid sequence: CASSIEGGNSYEQYF.